This T cell receptor (beta chain) was retrieved from a study of cytomegalovirus exposure and HLA in healthy donors. The overall study: The Caucasian-associated ancestry cluster held roughly 80% of under 450 genotyped donors. Overall study results and limits: Evidence from a later analysis indicated that most CMV-associated TCR beta chains looked HLA-restricted. Exclusion as indistinguishable affected some V segments, including TRBV6-2 and TRBV6-3.

These donors counted as nominally healthy when sampled, but unrecorded immune exposures were likely. The CDR3 is made up of 13 amino acids. V was pared by 4 bases and J by 4 bases, with 11 bases between. The germline V gene has CDR1 SGHDT and CDR2 YYEEEE. Vbeta (60) and Jbeta (13) primers were used in the PCR. Assay used: immunoSEQ multiplex PCR; TCRdb lists only in-frame clones, some missing. The data hold 90,000 to 150,000 clones, with 76% observed a single time. Regarding this clone: The antigen is not known.

The V and J genes are TRBV5-6 and TRBJ1-1; D gene ambiguous. The material sequenced was PBMCs. The TCR sequence derives from a woman in her thirties or forties in good health and CMV-seropositive. CDR3 sequence: CASSLPHGTEAFF. CDR3 DNA: TGTGCCAGCAGCCTACCGCACGGCACTGAAGCTTTCTTT. Based on the CDR3 plus reference TRBV5-6 and TRBJ1-1, the full variable domain is DAGVTQSPTHLIKTRGQQVTLRCSPKSGHDTVSWYQQALGQGPQFIFQYYEEEERQRGNFPDRFSGHQFPNYSSELNVNALLLGDSALYLCASSLPHGTEAFFGQGTRLTVV.